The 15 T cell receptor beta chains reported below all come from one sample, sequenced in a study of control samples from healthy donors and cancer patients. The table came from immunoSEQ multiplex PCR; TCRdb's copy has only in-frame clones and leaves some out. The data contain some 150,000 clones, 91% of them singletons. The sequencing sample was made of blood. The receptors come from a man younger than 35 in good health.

The CDR3 sequence is CASSPSWGLNTEAFF. CDR3 DNA sequence: TGTGCCAGCAGCCCTTCTTGGGGCCTTAACACTGAAGCTTTCTTT. V gene TRBV7-2 combines with J gene TRBJ1-1; D may be TRBD1 (5 bases). The CDR3 has 15 residues. CDR1 is SGHTA, CDR2 FQGNSA, per germline. Trimming removed 5 bases at V and 2 bases at J, with 15 bases between.

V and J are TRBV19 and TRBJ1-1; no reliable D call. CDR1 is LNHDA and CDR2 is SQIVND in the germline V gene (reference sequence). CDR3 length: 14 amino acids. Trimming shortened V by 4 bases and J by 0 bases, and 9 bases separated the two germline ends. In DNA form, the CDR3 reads TGTGCCAGTAGTACCGGCTACATGAACACTGAAGCTTTCTTT. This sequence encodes CASSTGYMNTEAFF.

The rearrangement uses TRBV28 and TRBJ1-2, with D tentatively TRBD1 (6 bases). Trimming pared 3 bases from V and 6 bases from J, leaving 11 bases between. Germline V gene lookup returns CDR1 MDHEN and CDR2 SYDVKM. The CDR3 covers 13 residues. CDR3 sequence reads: CASSFGRGDGYTF. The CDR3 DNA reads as TGTGCCAGCAGTTTCGGCAGGGGCGATGGCTACACCTTC.

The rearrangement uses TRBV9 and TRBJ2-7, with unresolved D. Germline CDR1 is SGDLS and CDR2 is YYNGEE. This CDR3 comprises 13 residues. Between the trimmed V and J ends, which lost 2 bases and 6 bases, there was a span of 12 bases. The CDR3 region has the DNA TGTGCCAGCAGCGTGACCCTCCCAGGCGAGCAGTACTTC. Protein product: CASSVTLPGEQYF.

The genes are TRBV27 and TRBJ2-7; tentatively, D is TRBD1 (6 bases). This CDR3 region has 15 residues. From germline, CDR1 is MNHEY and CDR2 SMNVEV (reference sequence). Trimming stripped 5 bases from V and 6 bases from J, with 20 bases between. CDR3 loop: CASSPRQVFMSEQYF. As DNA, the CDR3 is TGTGCCAGCAGTCCCCGACAGGTGTTTATGTCCGAGCAGTACTTC.

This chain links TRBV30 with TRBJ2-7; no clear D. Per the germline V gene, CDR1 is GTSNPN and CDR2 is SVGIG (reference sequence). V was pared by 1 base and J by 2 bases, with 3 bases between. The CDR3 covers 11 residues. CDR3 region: CAWSAAYEQYF. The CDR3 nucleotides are TGTGCCTGGAGTGCCGCCTACGAGCAGTACTTC.

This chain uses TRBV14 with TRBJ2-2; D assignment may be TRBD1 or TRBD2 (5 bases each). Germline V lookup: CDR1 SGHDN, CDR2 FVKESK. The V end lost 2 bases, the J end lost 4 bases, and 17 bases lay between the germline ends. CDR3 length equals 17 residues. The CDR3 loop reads CASSQLGRPKPTGELFF. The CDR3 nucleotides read TGTGCCAGCAGCCAACTGGGACGGCCGAAACCCACCGGGGAGCTGTTTTTT.

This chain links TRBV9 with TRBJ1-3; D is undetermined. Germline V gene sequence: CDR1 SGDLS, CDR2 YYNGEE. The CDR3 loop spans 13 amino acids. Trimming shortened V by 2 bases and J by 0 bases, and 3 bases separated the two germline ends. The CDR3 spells CASSVDSGNTIYF. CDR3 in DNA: TGTGCCAGCAGCGTGGACTCTGGAAACACCATATATTTT.

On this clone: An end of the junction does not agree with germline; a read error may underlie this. The CDR3 loop is CASSRDRIKNF. The CDR3 coding sequence is TGTGCCAGCAGCCGGGACAGGATCAAAAACTTC. The rearrangement uses TRBV7-9 and TRBJ2-5; 8 bases are shared with TRBD1. Germline CDR1 reads SEHNR; CDR2 reads FQNEAQ (reference sequence). This CDR3 spans 11 amino acids. Filled out from reference TRBV7-9 and TRBJ2-5, the complete variable domain reads DTGVSQNPRHKITKRGQNVTFRCDPISEHNRLYWYRQTLGQGPEFLTYFQNEAQLEKSRLLSDRFSAERPKGSFSTLEIQRTEQGDSAMYLCASSRDRIKNFGPGTRLLVL.

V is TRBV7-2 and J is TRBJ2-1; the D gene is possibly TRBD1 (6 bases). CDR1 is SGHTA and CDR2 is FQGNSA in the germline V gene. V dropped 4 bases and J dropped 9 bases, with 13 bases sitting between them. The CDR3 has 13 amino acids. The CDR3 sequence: CASSSYLGGEQFF. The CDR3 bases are TGTGCCAGCAGCTCTTACTTAGGGGGTGAGCAGTTCTTC. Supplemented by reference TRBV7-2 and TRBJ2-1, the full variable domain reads GAGVSQSPSNKVTEKGKDVELRCDPISGHTALYWYRQSLGQGLEFLIYFQGNSAPDKSGLPSDRFSAERTGGSVSTLTIQRTQQEDSAVYLCASSSYLGGEQFFGPGTRLTVL.

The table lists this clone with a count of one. The CDR3 DNA follows: TGCGCCAGCAGCTCGACAGCCATGCCTACAGATACGCAGTATTTT. Translated: CASSSTAMPTDTQYF. The chain has TRBV5-1 and TRBJ2-3; D may be TRBD1 (5 bases). The CDR3 consists of 15 residues. Germline V gene sequence: CDR1 SGHRS, CDR2 YFSETQ. V was trimmed by 3 bases and J by 3 bases, leaving 14 bases between them.

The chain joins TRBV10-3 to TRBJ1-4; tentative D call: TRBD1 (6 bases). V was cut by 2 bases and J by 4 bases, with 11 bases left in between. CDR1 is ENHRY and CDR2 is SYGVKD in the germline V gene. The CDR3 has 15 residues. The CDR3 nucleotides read TGTGCCATCAGTGAGCTGACAGGAGTTAATGAAAAACTGTTTTTT. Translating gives CAISELTGVNEKLFF.

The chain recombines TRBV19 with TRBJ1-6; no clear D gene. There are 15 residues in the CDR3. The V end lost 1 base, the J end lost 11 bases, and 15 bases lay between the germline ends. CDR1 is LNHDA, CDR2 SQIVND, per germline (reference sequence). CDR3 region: CASSIVVGEAAPLHF. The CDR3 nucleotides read TGTGCCAGTAGTATAGTCGTCGGAGAAGCGGCACCCCTCCACTTT.

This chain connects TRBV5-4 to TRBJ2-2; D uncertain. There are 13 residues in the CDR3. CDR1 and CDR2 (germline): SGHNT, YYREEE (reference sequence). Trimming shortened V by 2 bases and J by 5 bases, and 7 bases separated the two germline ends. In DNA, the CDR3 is TGTGCCAGCAGCTTTTCAGGAACCGGGGAGCTGTTTTTT. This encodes CASSFSGTGELFF.

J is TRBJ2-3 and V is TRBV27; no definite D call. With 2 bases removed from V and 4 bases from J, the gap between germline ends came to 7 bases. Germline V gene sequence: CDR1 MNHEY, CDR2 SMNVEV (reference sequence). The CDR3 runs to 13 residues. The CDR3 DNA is TGTGCCAGCAGTTTAAGGGCCCCAGATACGCAGTATTTT. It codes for CASSLRAPDTQYF.